The 14 T cell receptor beta chains below were found in one sample sequenced in a study of T cells in localized non-small cell lung cancer. This table comes from immunoSEQ multiplex PCR, and its TCRdb copy is limited to in-frame clones, with some not included. In the table there are over 70,000 clones, approximately 91% of which are singletons. The sequenced sample was PBMCs, obtained before any cancer treatment. The receptor source for this set is a woman aged 35-70 years with stage II squamous cell lung carcinoma.

The V and J genes are TRBV11-2 and TRBJ1-2; D unresolved. Germline V gene lookup returns CDR1 SGHAT and CDR2 FQNNGV. The V and J ends lost 5 bases and 5 bases respectively, with 12 bases between them. The CDR3 sequence is 13 residues long. The CDR3 DNA reads TGTGCCAGCAGCCAAGCGCGTGGTTATGGCTACACCTTC. It encodes CASSQARGYGYTF.

The chain combines TRBV7-8 with TRBJ1-1, with TRBD1 identical over 7 bases. There are 18 residues in the CDR3. The V segment lost 5 bases and the J segment 1 base; nucleotides outside the gene matches: 16. CDR1 and CDR2 (germline): SGHVS, FQNEAQ. The CDR3 DNA reads as TGTGCCAGCAGCCTACTTCAAGCCTTGACAGGGTCGAACACTGAAGCTTTCTTT. Translating it yields CASSLLQALTGSNTEAFF. Looking up the rest from reference TRBV7-8 and TRBJ1-1 gives the full variable domain: GAGVSQSPRYKVAKRGQDVALRCDPISGHVSLFWYQQALGQGPEFLTYFQNEAQLDKSGLPSDRFFAERPEGSVSTLKIQRTQQEDSAVYLCASSLLQALTGSNTEAFFGQGTRLTVV.

In this sample, this clone turned up once. V is TRBV19 and J is TRBJ1-2, with D maybe TRBD1 (6 bases). V was trimmed by 6 bases and J by 4 bases, leaving 12 bases between them. Germline CDR1 LNHDA, CDR2 SQIVND (reference sequence). The CDR3 is 13 amino acids. The CDR3 here is CASRASTGYGYTF. DNA of the CDR3: TGTGCCAGTAGAGCATCGACAGGCTATGGCTACACCTTC.

This clone showed up just once. The V and J genes are TRBV6-5 and TRBJ2-3, with a possible D match to TRBD2 (5 bases). This CDR3 has 13 amino acids. Germline assignment: CDR1 MNHEY and CDR2 SVGAGI. Deletions cut 4 bases from V and 1 base from J, with 6 bases between. CDR3 sequence reads: CASSSGGTDTQYF. The DNA for the CDR3 is TGTGCCAGCAGTTCCGGGGGCACAGATACGCAGTATTTT.

J is TRBJ2-6 and V is TRBV9; 9 bases map to TRBD1. The germline V gene has CDR1 SGDLS and CDR2 YYNGEE. With V trimmed by 7 bases and J by 0 bases, 2 bases remained unmatched. This CDR3 has 15 residues. CDR3: CASRDRVSGANVLTF. The CDR3 nucleotides read TGTGCCAGCCGGGACAGGGTCTCTGGGGCCAACGTCCTGACTTTC.

The chain joins TRBV5-1 to TRBJ1-6; 8 nucleotides match TRBD1. The CDR3 has 17 amino acids. Germline V gene sequence: CDR1 SGHRS, CDR2 YFSETQ. V lost 7 bases, J lost 0 bases, and 9 bases stayed unmatched. CDR3 coding DNA: TGCGCCAGCCAAGCGGGGGACAGGAGCTCCTATAATTCACCCCTCCACTTT. This sequence encodes CASQAGDRSSYNSPLHF.

The chain combines TRBV6-6 with TRBJ1-5, with D possibly matching TRBD1 (5 bases). Looked up from germline, CDR1 is MNHNY and CDR2 is SVGAGI (reference sequence). The CDR3 has 14 amino acids. The ends were cut back, 4 bases at V and 7 bases at J, with 14 bases in the middle. The CDR3 coding sequence is TGTGCCAGCAGTTTTCAAGACGGGGCCCAGCCCCAGCATTTT. Translating it yields CASSFQDGAQPQHF.

The chain is built from TRBV27 and TRBJ2-3; the match to TRBD2 covers 8 bases. With 3 bases clipped from V and 7 bases from J, the junction kept 6 bases outside the gene matches. Looked up from germline, CDR1 is MNHEY and CDR2 is SMNVEV (reference sequence). The CDR3 is 14 amino acids. The CDR3 is CASSLRGARNTQYF. CDR3 DNA sequence: TGTGCCAGCAGTTTGCGGGGGGCCCGGAATACGCAGTATTTT.

The chain carries TRBV11-3 and TRBJ1-1; 8 positions agree with TRBD1. The germline V gene has CDR1 SGHNT and CDR2 YENEEA. After removal of 4 bases from V and 5 bases from J, the junction contained 3 bases not matched to a gene. CDR3 length: 13 amino acids. CDR3 DNA sequence: TGTGCCAGCAGCTCCCGGACAGGGACTGAAGCTTTCTTT. Its protein product is CASSSRTGTEAFF. Full variable domain (outside the CDR3, taken from reference TRBV11-3 and TRBJ1-1): EAGVVQSPRYKIIEKKQPVAFWCNPISGHNTLYWYLQNLGQGPELLIRYENEEAVDDSQLPKDRFSAERLKGVDSTLKIQPAELGDSAVYLCASSSRTGTEAFFGQGTRLTVV.

The chain uses TRBV5-4 and TRBJ1-5; maybe TRBD1 (6 bases). The CDR3 contains 14 residues. Germline V CDR1 and CDR2: SGHNT, YYREEE (reference sequence). V was cut by 4 bases and J by 1 base, with 9 bases left in between. DNA of the CDR3: TGTGCCAGCAGCAAAGGGGGAAGCAATCAGCCCCAGCATTTT. It specifies CASSKGGSNQPQHF.

Details on this clone: Germline is not matched at one junction end, which may reflect a read error. The chain joins TRBV9 to TRBJ2-1; D not certain. The CDR3 covers 14 residues. Germline CDR1 and CDR2: SGDLS and YYNGEE. The CDR3 sequence is CASNVGVARDEQFF. CDR3 in DNA: TGTGCCAGCAACGTAGGCGTAGCACGCGATGAGCAGTTCTTC.

The chain couples TRBV11-2 to TRBJ1-3, with D perhaps matching TRBD1 (6 bases). The CDR3 length is 16 residues. Trimming cost V 0 bases and J 0 bases, with 9 bases left between them. CDR1 and CDR2 from the germline V gene are SGHAT and FQNNGV. The CDR3 here is CASSLDQGFSGNTIYF. The CDR3 DNA sequence: TGTGCCAGCAGCTTAGATCAGGGGTTCTCTGGAAACACCATATATTTT.

The chain couples TRBV7-9 to TRBJ2-1, with TRBD2 matching 14 bases. CDR3 length: 16 amino acids. Germline V CDR1 and CDR2: SEHNR, FQNEAQ (reference sequence). J was trimmed by 4 bases and V by 3 bases; bases with no gene match: 2. The CDR3 DNA reads TGTGCCAGCAGCTTCAGACTAGCGGGAGGGTACAATGAGCAGTTCTTC. It codes for CASSFRLAGGYNEQFF.

This clone was observed a single time. V is TRBV5-4 and J is TRBJ2-5; possibly TRBD2 for D (6 bases). The CDR3 has 14 residues. Trimming removed 3 bases from V and 3 bases from J, with 12 bases in between. The germline gives CDR1 SGHNT, CDR2 YYREEE (reference sequence). CDR3 loop: CASSSPRGKETQYF. CDR3 nucleotide sequence: TGTGCCAGCAGCTCCCCGCGGGGTAAAGAGACCCAGTACTTC. Drawing the rest from reference TRBV5-4 and TRBJ2-5, the complete variable domain is ETGVTQSPTHLIKTRGQQVTLRCSSQSGHNTVSWYQQALGQGPQFIFQYYREEENGRGNFPPRFSGLQFPNYSSELNVNALELDDSALYLCASSSPRGKETQYFGPGTRLLVL.